Described below is a single T cell receptor (beta chain) sequence and its context. Its target is not known. The data belong to a study of T cells expressing NK-cell markers. Overall study: The TCR beta repertoires originated in sorted CD3+CD56+NKG2C+, CD3+CD56+NKG2C- and CD3+CD56-NKG2C+ T cells.

The V gene's germline CDR1 is DFQATT and CDR2 SNEGSKA (reference sequence). The CDR3 runs to 14 residues. Reprocessing the 5' RACE reads, TCRdb reports a single entry for every CDR3 protein and omits DNA. Its clone listing holds a few hundred thousand distinct CDR3 sequences. Study findings and constraints: Expanded NKG2C+ T cell clones were not confirmed as HCMV-specific. In several donors, these clonotypes also led the CD3+CD56-NKG2C+ fraction.

Sequenced sample: blood T cells: a sorted CD56 or NKG2C T cell subset, CD4+ or CD8+ T cells, or bulk PBMC T cells (not recorded which). The receptor was isolated from a woman between 50 and 59 years old in good health. The gene calls are TRBV20-1 and TRBJ2-5; as DNA is missing, the TRBD1 call by TCRdb cannot be tested. This chain's CDR3 is CSAEGTAGQETQYF.